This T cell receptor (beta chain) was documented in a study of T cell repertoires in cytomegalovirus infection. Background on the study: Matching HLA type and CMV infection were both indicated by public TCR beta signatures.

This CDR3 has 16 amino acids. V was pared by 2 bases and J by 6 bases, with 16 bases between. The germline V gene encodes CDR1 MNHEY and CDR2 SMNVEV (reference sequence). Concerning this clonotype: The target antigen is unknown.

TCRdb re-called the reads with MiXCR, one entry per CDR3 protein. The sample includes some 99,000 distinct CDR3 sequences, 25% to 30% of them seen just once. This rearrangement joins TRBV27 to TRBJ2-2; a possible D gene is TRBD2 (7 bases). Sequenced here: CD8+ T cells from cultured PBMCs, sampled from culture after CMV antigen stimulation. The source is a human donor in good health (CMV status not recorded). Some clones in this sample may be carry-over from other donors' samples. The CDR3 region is CASSLGGPGLAGELFF. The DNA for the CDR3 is TGTGCCAGCAGTTTAGGGGGCCCCGGACTAGCCGGGGAGCTGTTTTTT.